This TCR beta chain stems from a study of cytomegalovirus exposure and HLA in healthy donors. Study-level results: Later analysis associated a missense DCLRE1C variant with TCR beta V- and J-gene trimming. Several of the most significant clusters appeared, in a later analysis, to be linked to common viral pathogens. Certain indistinguishable V segments, among them TRBV6-2 and TRBV6-3, were excluded. Later on, analysis showed that most CMV-associated TCR beta chains appeared to be HLA-restricted.

The primer mix had 60 Vbeta and 13 Jbeta primers. Libraries were prepared by immunoSEQ multiplex PCR; TCRdb keeps only in-frame clonotypes and omits some of them. Altogether about 130,000 clones are present, approximately 80% being singletons, with the ten largest covering approximately 0.93%. With V trimmed by 2 bases and J by 5 bases, 11 bases remained unmatched. This CDR3 is built from 17 residues. Germline values: CDR1 PRHDT, CDR2 FYEKMQ (reference sequence). Points on this clone: Its antigen is as yet unknown.

The sequenced sample consisted of PBMCs. This sequence joins TRBV13 and TRBJ2-1; TRBD2 matches at 8 bases. The sequence derives from a human donor in good health. The CDR3 region is CASSLSFGGGRDNEQFF. In nucleotides, the CDR3 is TGTGCCAGCAGCTTATCGTTCGGCGGGGGGCGCGACAATGAGCAGTTCTTC.